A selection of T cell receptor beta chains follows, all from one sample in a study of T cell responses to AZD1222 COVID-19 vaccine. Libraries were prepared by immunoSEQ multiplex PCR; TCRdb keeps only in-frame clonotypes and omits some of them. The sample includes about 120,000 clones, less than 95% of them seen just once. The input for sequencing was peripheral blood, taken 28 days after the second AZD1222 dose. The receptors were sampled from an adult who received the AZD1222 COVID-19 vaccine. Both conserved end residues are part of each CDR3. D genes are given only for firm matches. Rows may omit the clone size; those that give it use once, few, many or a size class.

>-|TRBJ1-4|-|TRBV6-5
TGTGCCAGCAGTTATGGGAGGCATGAAAAACTGTTTTTT
CASSYGRHEKLFF
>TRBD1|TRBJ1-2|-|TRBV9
TGTGCCAGCAGCCCGCGGACAGGAAATAACTATGGCTACACCTTC
CASSPRTGNNYGYTF
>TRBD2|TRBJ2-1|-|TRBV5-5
TGTGCCAGCAGCCCCACAAGCGGGAGGGTAATAGATGAGCAGTTCTTC
CASSPTSGRVIDEQFF
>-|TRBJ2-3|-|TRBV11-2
TGTGCCAGCATCCAGACGTTAGGGGGACGAACCACAGATACGCAGTATTTT
CASIQTLGGRTTDTQYF
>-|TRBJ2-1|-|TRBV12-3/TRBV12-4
TGTGCCAGCAGTTTCTCCCCGGGGGATGAGCAGTTCTTC
CASSFSPGDEQFF
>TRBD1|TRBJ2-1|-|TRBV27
TGTGCCAGCAGTCCTGGGACAGGGGGTATCGATGAGCAGTTCTTC
CASSPGTGGIDEQFF
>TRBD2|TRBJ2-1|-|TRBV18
TGTGCCAGCTCACCGGGACTAGCGGACAATGAGCAGTTCTTC
CASSPGLADNEQFF
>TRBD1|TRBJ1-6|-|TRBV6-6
TGTGCCAGCAGTCGCGCCGGGACAGGATCGACTAGGAATTCACCCCTCCACTTT
CASSRAGTGSTRNSPLHF
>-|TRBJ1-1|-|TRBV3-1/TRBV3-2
TGTGCCAGCAGCCAAGTGTACACTGAAGCTTTCTTT
CASSQVYTEAFF
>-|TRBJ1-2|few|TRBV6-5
TGTGCCAGCTATGACAGAATTAACTATGGCTACACCTTC
CASYDRINYGYTF
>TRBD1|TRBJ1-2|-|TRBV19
TGTGCCAGTAGCCGCGGACAGGTCTATGGCTACACCTTC
CASSRGQVYGYTF
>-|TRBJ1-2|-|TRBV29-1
TGCAGCGTTGACCTGCCCCCGGGGCGAGGCTACACCTTC
CSVDLPPGRGYTF
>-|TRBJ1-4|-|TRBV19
TGTGCCAGTAGTTACCCTGGTGAAAAACTGTTTTTT
CASSYPGEKLFF
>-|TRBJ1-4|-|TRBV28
TGTGCCAGCAGTCCCAGCTTCGCTCTCGGGACGTTTGAAAAACTGTTTTTT
CASSPSFALGTFEKLFF
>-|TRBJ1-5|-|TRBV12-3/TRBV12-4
TGTGCCAGCAGTATTCTTGGGCCTCAGCCCCAGCATTTT
CASSILGPQPQHF
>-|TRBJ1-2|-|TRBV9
TGTGCCAGCAGCTTTGGGGCGCTCGTCACCTTC
CASSFGALVTF
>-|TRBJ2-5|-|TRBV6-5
TGTGCCAGCAGGGGGGAGACCCAGTACTTC
CASRGETQYF
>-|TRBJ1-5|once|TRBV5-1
TGCGCCAGCAGCTTGGAAGGGGCAGATAATCAGCCCCAGCATTTT
CASSLEGADNQPQHF
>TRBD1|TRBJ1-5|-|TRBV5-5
TGTGCCAGCAGCCCGACAGGGAGAGCCCCCAATCAGCCCCAGCATTTT
CASSPTGRAPNQPQHF
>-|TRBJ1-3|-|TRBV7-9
TGTGCCAGCAGCAGCCCCTCGGGGGGTGGAAACACCATATATTTT
CASSSPSGGGNTIYF
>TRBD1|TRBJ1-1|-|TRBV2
TGTGCTGGAAAATACGCAGGGGGCCTTTCTGAAGCTTTCTTT
CAGKYAGGLSEAFF
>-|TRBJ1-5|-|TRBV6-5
TGTGCCAGCACGGGGGGAGGGGGTTTTAATCAGCCCCAGCATTTT
CASTGGGGFNQPQHF
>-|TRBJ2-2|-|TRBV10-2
TGCGCCAGCAGTGGGACAGCTAACACCGGGGAGCTGTTTTTT
CASSGTANTGELFF
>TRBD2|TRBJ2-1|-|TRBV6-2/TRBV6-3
TGTGCCAGCAGTTACTCGAATCCCCAGCGAGGGGAGGGGTTCTTC
CASSYSNPQRGEGFF
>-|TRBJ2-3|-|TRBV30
TGTGCCTGGGGTACGGGCGTTGATACGCAGTATTTT
CAWGTGVDTQYF
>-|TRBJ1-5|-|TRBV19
TGTGCCAGTAGTATAAGCTCGGGGGCAGTTCAGCCCCAGCATTTT
CASSISSGAVQPQHF
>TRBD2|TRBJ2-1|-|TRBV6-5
TGTGCCAGCAGTTTCCCCCTGGCGGGGGGGCTTGAGCAGTTCTTC
CASSFPLAGGLEQFF
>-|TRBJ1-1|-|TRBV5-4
TGTGCCAGCAGCAGAGACTCCGGCACTGAAGCTTTCTTT
CASSRDSGTEAFF
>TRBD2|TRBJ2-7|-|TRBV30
TGCAGCTACCGGACTAGCGGGACCCACGAGCAGTACTTC
CSYRTSGTHEQYF